These 5 T cell receptor beta chains came from one sample sequenced in a study of cytomegalovirus exposure and HLA in healthy donors. The PCR was carried out with 60 Vbeta primers and 13 Jbeta primers. TCRdb's table, derived via immunoSEQ multiplex PCR, lists solely in-frame clones and lacks some. Its table records approximately 47,000 clones. The specimen was PBMCs. The source of these receptors is a male donor in good health and CMV-seronegative.

V gene TRBV9 combines with J gene TRBJ1-6, with D uncertain. Deletions cut 3 bases from V and 0 bases from J, with 16 bases between. This CDR3 comprises 18 residues. Germline loops: CDR1 SGDLS, CDR2 YYNGEE. The CDR3 DNA reads as TGTGCCAGCAGCGGAGGCCCCCAACTGAGCTCCTATAATTCACCCCTCCACTTT. Translated: CASSGGPQLSSYNSPLHF.

V gene TRBV4-3 combines with J gene TRBJ1-1; 7 bases align to TRBD1. Germline CDR1 LGHNA, CDR2 YSLEER. This CDR3 has 17 residues. With V trimmed by 1 base and J by 0 bases, 8 bases remained unmatched. The CDR3 protein is CASSQGDRVGVNTEAFF. The CDR3, as DNA: TGCGCCAGCAGCCAAGGCGACAGGGTCGGAGTGAACACTGAAGCTTTCTTT.

The chain recombines TRBV2 with TRBJ1-5; the D gene is possibly TRBD1 (5 bases). The CDR3 has 18 amino acids. Looked up from germline, CDR1 is SNHLY and CDR2 is FYNNEI. The V and J ends lost 0 bases and 7 bases respectively, with 22 bases between them. The CDR3 spells CASSEADNGGVPGQPQHF. CDR3 nucleotides: TGTGCCAGCAGTGAAGCGGACAATGGGGGGGTTCCGGGGCAGCCCCAGCATTTT.

The chain uses TRBV9 and TRBJ2-7, with 9 bases identical to TRBD1. Germline assignment: CDR1 SGDLS and CDR2 YYNGEE. V dropped 2 bases and J dropped 6; count of bases not matched to a gene: 6. The CDR3 length is 14 residues. DNA of the CDR3: TGTGCCAGCAGCGTTAGACAGGGGGAGGGCGAGCAGTACTTC. Translation: CASSVRQGEGEQYF.

The chain carries TRBV18 and TRBJ1-6; possible D gene TRBD1, 5 bases. V lost 3 bases and J 5 bases, leaving 11 bases between the germline ends. Per the germline V gene, CDR1 is KGHSH and CDR2 is LQKENI. The CDR3 runs 15 residues. The CDR3 DNA is TGTGCCAGCTCACCGGCCGGGGGGAATAATTCACCCCTCCACTTT. Its translation is CASSPAGGNNSPLHF. Full variable domain (remainder filled in from reference TRBV18 and TRBJ1-6): NAGVMQNPRHLVRRRGQEARLRCSPMKGHSHVYWYRQLPEEGLKFMVYLQKENIIDESGMPKERFSAEFPKEGPSILRIQQVVRGDSAAYFCASSPAGGNNSPLHFGNGTRLTVT.